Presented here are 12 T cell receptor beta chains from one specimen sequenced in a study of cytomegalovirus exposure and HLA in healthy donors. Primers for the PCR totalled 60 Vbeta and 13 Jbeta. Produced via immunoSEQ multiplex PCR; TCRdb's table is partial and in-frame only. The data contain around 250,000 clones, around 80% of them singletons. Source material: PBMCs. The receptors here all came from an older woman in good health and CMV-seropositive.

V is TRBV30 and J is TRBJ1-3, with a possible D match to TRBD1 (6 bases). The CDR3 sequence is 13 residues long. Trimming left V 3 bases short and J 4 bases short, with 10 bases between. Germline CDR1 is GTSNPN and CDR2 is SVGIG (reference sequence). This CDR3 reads CAWSGQGGNTIYF. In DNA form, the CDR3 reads TGTGCCTGGAGCGGGCAGGGGGGAAACACCATATATTTT.

CDR3 DNA sequence: TGTGCCAGCAGCGCGGACGGACACGCGAACACTGAAGCTTTCTTT. This encodes CASSADGHANTEAFF. V is TRBV7-2 and J is TRBJ1-1; D is perhaps TRBD1 (5 bases). Per germline, CDR1 SGHTA and CDR2 FQGNSA. The CDR3 runs to 15 residues. V lost 5 bases and J 1 base, leaving 14 bases between the germline ends.

In DNA, the CDR3 is TGTGCCAGCAGCTTGTTAGGACAGGGAGGAGCTGGAAACACCATATATTTT. Residues: CASSLLGQGGAGNTIYF. The chain carries TRBV5-5 and TRBJ1-3; TRBD1 agrees at 8 bases. The germline V gene has CDR1 SGHKS and CDR2 YYEKEE (reference sequence). The CDR3 extends over 17 amino acids. The V segment lost 1 base and the J segment 2 bases; nucleotides outside the gene matches: 8.

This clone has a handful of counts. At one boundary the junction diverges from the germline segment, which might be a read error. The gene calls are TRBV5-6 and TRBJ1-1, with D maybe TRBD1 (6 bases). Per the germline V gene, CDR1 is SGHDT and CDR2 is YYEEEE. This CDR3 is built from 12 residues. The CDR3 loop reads CASSLARQVVVF. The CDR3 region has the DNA TGTGCCAGCAGCCTGGCACGACAGGTGGTTGTCTTT.

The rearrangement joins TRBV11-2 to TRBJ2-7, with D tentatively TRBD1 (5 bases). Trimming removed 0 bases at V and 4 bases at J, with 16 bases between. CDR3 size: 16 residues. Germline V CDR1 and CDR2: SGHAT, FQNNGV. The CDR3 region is CASSLDSFGATYEQYF. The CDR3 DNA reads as TGTGCCAGCAGCTTAGACAGTTTTGGGGCTACGTACGAGCAGTACTTC. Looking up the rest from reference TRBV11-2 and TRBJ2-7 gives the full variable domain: EAGVAQSPRYKIIEKRQSVAFWCNPISGHATLYWYQQILGQGPKLLIQFQNNGVVDDSQLPKDRFSAERLKGVDSTLKIQPAKLEDSAVYLCASSLDSFGATYEQYFGPGTRLTVT.

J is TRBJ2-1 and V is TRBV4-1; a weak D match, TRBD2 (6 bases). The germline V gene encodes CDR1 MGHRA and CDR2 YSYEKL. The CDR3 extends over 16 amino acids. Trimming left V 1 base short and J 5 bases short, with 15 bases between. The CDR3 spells CASSQGVFTSHNEQFF. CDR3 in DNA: TGCGCCAGCAGCCAAGGGGTTTTCACTAGCCACAATGAGCAGTTCTTC.

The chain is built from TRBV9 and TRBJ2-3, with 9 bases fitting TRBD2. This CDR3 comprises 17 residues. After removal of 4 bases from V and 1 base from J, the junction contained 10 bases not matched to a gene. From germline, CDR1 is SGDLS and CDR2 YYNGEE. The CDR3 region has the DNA TGTGCCAGCAGCCCAACTTTGCGACTAGCGGGCACAGATACGCAGTATTTT. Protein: CASSPTLRLAGTDTQYF.

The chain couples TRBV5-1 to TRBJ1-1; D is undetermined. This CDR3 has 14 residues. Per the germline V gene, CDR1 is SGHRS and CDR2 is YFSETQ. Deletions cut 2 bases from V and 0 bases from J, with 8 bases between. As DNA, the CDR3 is TGCGCCAGCAGCTTAAGGACTGTGAACACTGAAGCTTTCTTT. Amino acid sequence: CASSLRTVNTEAFF.

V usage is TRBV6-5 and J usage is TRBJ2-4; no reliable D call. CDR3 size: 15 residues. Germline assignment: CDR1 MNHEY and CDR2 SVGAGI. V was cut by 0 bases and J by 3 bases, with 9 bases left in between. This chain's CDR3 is CASSYSGVGKNIQYF. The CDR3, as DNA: TGTGCCAGCAGTTACTCAGGAGTTGGCAAAAACATTCAGTACTTC.

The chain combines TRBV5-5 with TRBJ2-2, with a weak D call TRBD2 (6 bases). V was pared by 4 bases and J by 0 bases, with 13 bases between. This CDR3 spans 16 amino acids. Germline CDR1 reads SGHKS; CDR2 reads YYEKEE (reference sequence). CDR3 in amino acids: CASSISGNTNTGELFF. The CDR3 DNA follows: TGTGCCAGCAGCATTAGCGGAAATACGAACACCGGGGAGCTGTTTTTT.

The CDR3 protein is CASRPAGSGNQPQHF. The CDR3 coding sequence is TGTGCCAGTAGGCCCGCGGGTTCGGGCAATCAGCCCCAGCATTTT. The chain uses TRBV6-6 and TRBJ1-5; D not certain. The length of the CDR3 is 15 residues. V was pared by 9 bases and J by 2 bases, with 17 bases between. Germline V gives CDR1 MNHNY, CDR2 SVGAGI (reference sequence).

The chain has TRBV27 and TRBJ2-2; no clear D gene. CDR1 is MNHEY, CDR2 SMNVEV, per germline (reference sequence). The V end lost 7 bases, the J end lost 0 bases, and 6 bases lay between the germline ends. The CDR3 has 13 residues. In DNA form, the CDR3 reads TGTGCCAGCAAAACTACGAACACCGGGGAGCTGTTTTTT. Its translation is CASKTTNTGELFF.